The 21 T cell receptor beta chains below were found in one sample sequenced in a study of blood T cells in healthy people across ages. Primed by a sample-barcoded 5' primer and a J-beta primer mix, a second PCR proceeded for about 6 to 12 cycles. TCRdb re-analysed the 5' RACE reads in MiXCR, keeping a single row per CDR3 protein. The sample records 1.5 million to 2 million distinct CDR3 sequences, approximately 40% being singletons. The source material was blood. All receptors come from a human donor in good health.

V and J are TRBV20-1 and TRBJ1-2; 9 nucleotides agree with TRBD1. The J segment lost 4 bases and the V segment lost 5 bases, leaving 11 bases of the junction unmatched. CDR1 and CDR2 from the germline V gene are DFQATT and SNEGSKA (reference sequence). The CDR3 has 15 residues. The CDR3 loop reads CSAPRLGTGTYGYTF. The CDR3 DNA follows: TGCAGTGCTCCTAGGTTGGGGACAGGGACCTATGGCTACACCTTC.

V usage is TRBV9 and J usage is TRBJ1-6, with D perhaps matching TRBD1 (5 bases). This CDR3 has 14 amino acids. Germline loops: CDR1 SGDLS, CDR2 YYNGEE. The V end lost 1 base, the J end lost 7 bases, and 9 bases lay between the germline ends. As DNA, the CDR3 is TGTGCCAGCAGCGTATCAGGGTGGAATTCACCCCTCCACTTT. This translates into CASSVSGWNSPLHF.

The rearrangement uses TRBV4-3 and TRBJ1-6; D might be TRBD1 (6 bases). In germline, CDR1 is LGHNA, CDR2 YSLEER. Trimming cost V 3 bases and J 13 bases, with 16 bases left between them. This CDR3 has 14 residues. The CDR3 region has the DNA TGCGCCAGCAGCCAGAAACAGGGATTGGAGCCCCTCCACTTT. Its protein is CASSQKQGLEPLHF.

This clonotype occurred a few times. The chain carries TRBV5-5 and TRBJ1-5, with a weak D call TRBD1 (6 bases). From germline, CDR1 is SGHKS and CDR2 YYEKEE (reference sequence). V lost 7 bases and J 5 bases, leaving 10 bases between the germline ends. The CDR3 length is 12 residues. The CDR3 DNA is TGTGCCAGCGGACAGACAGATCAGCCCCAGCATTTT. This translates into CASGQTDQPQHF.

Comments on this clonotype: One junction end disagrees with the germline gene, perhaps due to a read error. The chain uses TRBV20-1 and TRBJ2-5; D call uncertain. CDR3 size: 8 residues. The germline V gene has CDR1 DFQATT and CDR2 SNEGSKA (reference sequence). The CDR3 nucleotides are TGCAGTGCTAGAGGGGCGAAGTTC. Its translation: CSARGAKF.

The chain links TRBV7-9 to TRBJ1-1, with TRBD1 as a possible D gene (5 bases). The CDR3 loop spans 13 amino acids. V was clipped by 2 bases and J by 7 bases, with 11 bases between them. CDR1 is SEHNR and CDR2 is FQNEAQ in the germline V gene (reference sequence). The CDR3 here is CASSLRGPGEAFF. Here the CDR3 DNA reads TGTGCCAGCAGCTTACGGGGACCGGGTGAAGCTTTCTTT.

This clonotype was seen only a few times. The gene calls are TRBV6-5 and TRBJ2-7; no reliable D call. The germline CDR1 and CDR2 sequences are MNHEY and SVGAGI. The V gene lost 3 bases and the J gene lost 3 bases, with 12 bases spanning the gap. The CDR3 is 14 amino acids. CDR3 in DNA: TGTGCCAGCAGTTATTCGCGGCTAGGCTACGAGCAGTACTTC. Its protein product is CASSYSRLGYEQYF.

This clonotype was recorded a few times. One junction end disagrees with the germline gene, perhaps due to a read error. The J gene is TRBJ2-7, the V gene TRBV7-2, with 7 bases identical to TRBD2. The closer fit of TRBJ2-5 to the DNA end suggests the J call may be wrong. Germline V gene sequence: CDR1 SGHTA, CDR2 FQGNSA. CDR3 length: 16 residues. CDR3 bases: TGTGCCGGCAGCTTAGCCCTCCAGCGGGGAATGGAGACCCAGTACTTC. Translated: CAGSLALQRGMETQYF.

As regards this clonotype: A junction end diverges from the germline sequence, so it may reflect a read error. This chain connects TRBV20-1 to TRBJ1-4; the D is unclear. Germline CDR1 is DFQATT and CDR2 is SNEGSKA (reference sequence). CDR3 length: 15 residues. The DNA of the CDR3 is TGCAGTGCTGGCCCTCACACCGACTTTAATGAAAAACGGTTTTTT. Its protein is CSAGPHTDFNEKRFF.

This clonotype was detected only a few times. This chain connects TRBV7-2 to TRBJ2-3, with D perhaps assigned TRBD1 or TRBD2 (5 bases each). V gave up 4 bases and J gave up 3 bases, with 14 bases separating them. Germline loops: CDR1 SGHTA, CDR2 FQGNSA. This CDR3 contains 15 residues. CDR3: CASSSTRDPTDTQYF. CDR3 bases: TGTGCCAGCAGCTCGACTCGGGACCCTACAGATACGCAGTATTTT.

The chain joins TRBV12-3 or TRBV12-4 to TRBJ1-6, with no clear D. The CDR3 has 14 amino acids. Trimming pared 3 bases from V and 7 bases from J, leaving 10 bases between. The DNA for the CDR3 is TGTGCCAGCAGTTTTAAACATCGGAATTCACCCCTCCACTTT. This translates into CASSFKHRNSPLHF.

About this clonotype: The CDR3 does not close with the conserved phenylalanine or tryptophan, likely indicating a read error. In DNA form, the CDR3 reads TGTGCCGGCAGTTTAAGGGGCTCCTATAATTCACCCCTCCACCTT. Translating gives CAGSLRGSYNSPLHL. The chain employs TRBV12-3 or TRBV12-4 and TRBJ1-6; TRBD1 is a possible D gene (5 bases). This CDR3 has 15 residues.

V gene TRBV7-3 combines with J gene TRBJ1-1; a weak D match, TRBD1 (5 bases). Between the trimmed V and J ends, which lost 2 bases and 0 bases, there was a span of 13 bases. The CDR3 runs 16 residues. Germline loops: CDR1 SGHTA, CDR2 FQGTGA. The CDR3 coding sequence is TGTGCCAGCAGCTTACAGGCAGGGCGGATGAACACTGAAGCTTTCTTT. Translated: CASSLQAGRMNTEAFF.

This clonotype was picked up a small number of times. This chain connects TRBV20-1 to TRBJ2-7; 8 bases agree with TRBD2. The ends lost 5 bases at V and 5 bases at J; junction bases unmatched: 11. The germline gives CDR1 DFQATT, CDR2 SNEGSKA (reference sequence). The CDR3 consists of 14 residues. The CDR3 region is CSARRGGPQDEQYF. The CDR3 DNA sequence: TGCAGTGCTCGACGGGGGGGCCCCCAAGACGAGCAGTACTTC.

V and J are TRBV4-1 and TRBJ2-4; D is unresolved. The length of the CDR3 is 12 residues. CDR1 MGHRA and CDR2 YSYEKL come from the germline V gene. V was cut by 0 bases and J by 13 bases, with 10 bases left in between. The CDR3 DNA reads TGCGCCAGCAGCCAAGATAGTGCAGCCCAGTACTTC. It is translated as CASSQDSAAQYF.

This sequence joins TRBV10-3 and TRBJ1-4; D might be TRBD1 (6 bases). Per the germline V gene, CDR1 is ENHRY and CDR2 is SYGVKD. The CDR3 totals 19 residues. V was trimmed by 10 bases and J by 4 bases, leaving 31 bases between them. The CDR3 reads CATLTKDSANPLVNEKLFF. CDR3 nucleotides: TGTGCCACTCTAACAAAGGACAGTGCAAACCCCTTAGTTAATGAAAAACTGTTTTTT.

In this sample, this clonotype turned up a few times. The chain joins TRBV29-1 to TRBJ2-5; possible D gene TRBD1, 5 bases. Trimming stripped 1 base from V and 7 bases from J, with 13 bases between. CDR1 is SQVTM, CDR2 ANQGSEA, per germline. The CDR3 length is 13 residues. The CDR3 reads CSVEGGALGTQYF. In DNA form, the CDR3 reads TGCAGCGTTGAAGGGGGCGCATTAGGGACCCAGTACTTC.

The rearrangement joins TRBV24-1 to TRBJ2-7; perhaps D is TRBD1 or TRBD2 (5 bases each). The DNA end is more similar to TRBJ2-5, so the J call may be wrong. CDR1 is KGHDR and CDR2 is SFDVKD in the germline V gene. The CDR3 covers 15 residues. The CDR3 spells CATSDLTGPAETQYF. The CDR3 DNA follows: TGTGCCACCAGTGATTTGACGGGGCCAGCGGAGACCCAGTACTTC.

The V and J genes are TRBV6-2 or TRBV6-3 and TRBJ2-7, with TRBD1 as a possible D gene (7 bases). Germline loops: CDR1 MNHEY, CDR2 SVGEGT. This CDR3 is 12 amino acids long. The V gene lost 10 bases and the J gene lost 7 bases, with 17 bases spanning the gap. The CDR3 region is CATSTQGGEQYF. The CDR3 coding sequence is TGTGCCACCAGCACCCAGGGGGGAGAGCAGTACTTC.

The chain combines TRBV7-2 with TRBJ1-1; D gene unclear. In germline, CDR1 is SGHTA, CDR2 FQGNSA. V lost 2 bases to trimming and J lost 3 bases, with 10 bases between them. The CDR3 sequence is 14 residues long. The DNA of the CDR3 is TGTGCCAGCAGCTTACAGGCTAGGTACACTGAAGCTTTCTTT. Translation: CASSLQARYTEAFF. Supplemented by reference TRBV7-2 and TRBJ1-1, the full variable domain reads GAGVSQSPSNKVTEKGKDVELRCDPISGHTALYWYRQSLGQGLEFLIYFQGNSAPDKSGLPSDRFSAERTGGSVSTLTIQRTQQEDSAVYLCASSLQARYTEAFFGQGTRLTVV.

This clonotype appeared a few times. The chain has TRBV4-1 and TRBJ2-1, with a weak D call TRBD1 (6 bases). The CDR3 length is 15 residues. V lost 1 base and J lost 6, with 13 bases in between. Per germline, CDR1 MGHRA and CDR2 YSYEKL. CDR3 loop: CASSQVLGTSNEQFF. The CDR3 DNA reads TGCGCCAGCAGCCAAGTATTGGGGACAAGCAATGAGCAGTTCTTC.